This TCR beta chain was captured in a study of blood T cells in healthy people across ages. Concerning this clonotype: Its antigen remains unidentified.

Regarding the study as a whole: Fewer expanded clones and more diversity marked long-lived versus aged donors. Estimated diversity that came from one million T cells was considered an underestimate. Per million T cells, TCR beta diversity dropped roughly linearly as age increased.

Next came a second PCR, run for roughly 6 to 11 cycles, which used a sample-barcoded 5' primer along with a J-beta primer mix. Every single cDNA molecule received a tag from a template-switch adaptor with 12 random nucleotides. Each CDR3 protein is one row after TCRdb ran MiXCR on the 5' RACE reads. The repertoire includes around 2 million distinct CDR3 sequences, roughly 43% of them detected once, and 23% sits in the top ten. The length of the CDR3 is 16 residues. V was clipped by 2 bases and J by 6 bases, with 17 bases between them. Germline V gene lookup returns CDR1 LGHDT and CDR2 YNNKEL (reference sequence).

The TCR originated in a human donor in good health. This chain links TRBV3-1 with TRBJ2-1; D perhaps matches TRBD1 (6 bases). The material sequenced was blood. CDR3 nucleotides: TGTGCCAGCAGCCAATGGGACACCGGAATGACCAATGAGCAGTTCTTC. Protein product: CASSQWDTGMTNEQFF.